This passage covers 8 T cell receptor beta chains from one sample sequenced in a study of patients and donors after allogeneic stem cell transplantation. TCRdb recomputed calls from the RT-PCR reads with MiXCR, one row per CDR3 protein. The sample holds 800,000 to 1,000,000 distinct CDR3 sequences; 18% are singletons and the top ten take roughly 6%. Specimen: blood, either unsorted or a sorted T cell fraction (not recorded which). The receptors derive from a human donor who was either an allogeneic HSCT recipient or a stem cell or donor lymphocyte infusion donor (not recorded which). It is not recorded whose cells these are; they may come from a transplant donor.

The J gene is TRBJ2-1, the V gene TRBV20-1; D is unresolved. The CDR3 has 11 residues. Germline values: CDR1 DFQATT, CDR2 SNEGSKA (reference sequence). Trimming took 6 bases from V and 7 from J, leaving 10 bases between them. The CDR3 here is CSAEEWNEQFF. The CDR3 DNA follows: TGCAGTGCGGAAGAATGGAATGAGCAGTTCTTC.

This clonotype was seen a few times. The chain couples TRBV7-9 to TRBJ2-3; weak D call: TRBD2 (6 bases). The V end was cut by 3 bases, the J end by 3 bases, with 16 bases between. In germline, CDR1 is SEHNR, CDR2 FQNEAQ (reference sequence). CDR3 length equals 16 residues. CDR3 DNA sequence: TGTGCCAGCAGCTTTGAAACGGGGGTGAGGACAGATACGCAGTATTTT. Translated: CASSFETGVRTDTQYF.

The rearrangement links TRBV11-2 to TRBJ2-1, with a tentative D call TRBD1 (5 bases). Per the germline V gene, CDR1 is SGHAT and CDR2 is FQNNGV. V gave up 1 base and J gave up 2 bases, with 15 bases separating them. The CDR3 runs 17 residues. The CDR3 loop reads CASSLGGTESAYNEQFF. The CDR3 DNA sequence: TGTGCCAGCAGCTTAGGGGGCACAGAGAGTGCCTACAATGAGCAGTTCTTC. Based on the CDR3 plus reference TRBV11-2 and TRBJ2-1, the full variable domain is EAGVAQSPRYKIIEKRQSVAFWCNPISGHATLYWYQQILGQGPKLLIQFQNNGVVDDSQLPKDRFSAERLKGVDSTLKIQPAKLEDSAVYLCASSLGGTESAYNEQFFGPGTRLTVL.

A few counts support this clonotype. The V gene is TRBV6-1, the J gene TRBJ2-1, with 12 bases lining up with TRBD2. Unmatched junction bases numbered 9, after V lost 7 bases and J lost 8 bases. The CDR3 runs to 15 residues. Germline-derived CDR1 and CDR2 are MNHNS and SASEGT. The CDR3: CASILTSGSNYEQFF. The CDR3, as DNA: TGTGCCAGCATTCTGACTAGCGGGAGTAATTATGAGCAGTTCTTC.

This clonotype has a handful of counts. J is TRBJ2-1 and V is TRBV6-4; 9 bases are shared with TRBD1. The V segment lost 6 bases and the J segment 4 bases; nucleotides outside the gene matches: 7. Germline values: CDR1 MRHNA, CDR2 SNTAGT. The CDR3 spans 15 residues. CDR3 in amino acids: CASREGQGVYNEQFF. For the CDR3, the DNA is TGTGCCAGCAGGGAGGGACAGGGAGTTTACAATGAGCAGTTCTTC.

This clonotype was detected a few times. The chain is built from TRBV12-5 and TRBJ2-7; D not certain. Germline V gene lookup returns CDR1 LGHNT and CDR2 FRNRAP. The germline V and J ends were trimmed by 1 base and 3 bases, with 10 bases remaining between them. This CDR3 has 14 amino acids. As DNA, the CDR3 is TGTGCTAGTGGTTTGGCTGACGGATACTACGAGCAGTACTTC. Translated, it gives CASGLADGYYEQYF.

A few counts support this clonotype. The chain employs TRBV2 and TRBJ2-3; unclear D gene. Deletions cut 7 bases from V and 4 bases from J, with 21 bases between. Germline CDR1 is SNHLY and CDR2 is FYNNEI. The CDR3 contains 16 residues. CDR3 residues: CASKVSTSRGADTQYF. The CDR3 coding sequence is TGTGCCAGCAAAGTCTCCACATCCCGAGGCGCAGATACGCAGTATTTT.

This clonotype was seen a handful of times. The rearrangement uses TRBV14 and TRBJ2-1, with 7 bases identical to TRBD1. V lost 1 base and J lost 2; bases outside the gene matches: 2. Germline V gene sequence: CDR1 SGHDN, CDR2 FVKESK. The CDR3 is 15 residues long. As DNA, the CDR3 is TGTGCCAGCAGCCAAGGGACAGGAACCTACAATGAGCAGTTCTTC. It encodes CASSQGTGTYNEQFF.